This entry lists 5 T cell receptor beta chains sequenced from one sample in a study of shared clonotypes between healthy human individuals. Naive CD8 cells were CD45RO-negative, positively selected for CCR7, excluding terminally differentiated effector memory CD45RA+ cells. Sequenced by immunoSEQ multiplex PCR; TCRdb stores in-frame clones only, minus some. This sample has around 1.9 million clones, with about 93% found just once. Material for sequencing was naive CD8+ T cells from PBMCs. The receptors derive from a man aged 18 to 30 in good health. Some clones in this sample may be carry-over from other donors' samples.

The V and J genes are TRBV28 and TRBJ2-7; 9 positions match TRBD1. Per the germline V gene, CDR1 is MDHEN and CDR2 is SYDVKM. Trimming took 5 bases from V and 0 from J; bases not matched to a gene: 11. The CDR3 is 17 amino acids. The CDR3 DNA sequence: TGTGCCAGCAGTCAAACCCGGACAGGGGCACCCTCCTACGAGCAGTACTTC. Protein sequence: CASSQTRTGAPSYEQYF.

The chain has TRBV13 and TRBJ1-1; 7 nucleotides align to TRBD1. The junction had 11 bases not matched to a gene; V was cut back by 8 bases and J by 5 bases. The CDR3 is 14 amino acids. Per the germline V gene, CDR1 is PRHDT and CDR2 is FYEKMQ (reference sequence). Written as DNA, the CDR3 is TGTGCCAGCTCAACTAGGACAGGTTTGACTGAAGCTTTCTTT. This sequence encodes CASSTRTGLTEAFF.

This sequence joins TRBV9 and TRBJ2-7; 8 bases align to TRBD1. The CDR3 runs to 15 residues. Germline V CDR1 and CDR2: SGDLS, YYNGEE. J gave up 2 bases and V 3 bases, and 7 bases lay outside the gene matches. The CDR3 spells CASSASGQETYEQYF. The DNA of the CDR3 is TGTGCCAGCAGCGCGTCGGGACAGGAGACCTACGAGCAGTACTTC.

This clone was counted a single time. The V call is TRBV15, the J call TRBJ2-3; D remains unclear. Germline V CDR1 and CDR2: LNHNV, YYDKDF (reference sequence). The length of the CDR3 is 15 residues. Between the trimmed V and J ends, which lost 0 bases and 3 bases, there was a span of 10 bases. In DNA form, the CDR3 reads TGTGCCACCAGCAGAGATTCCGCTCGAACAGATACGCAGTATTTT. Protein: CATSRDSARTDTQYF.

J is TRBJ2-3 and V is TRBV5-5; unclear D gene. V lost 4 bases, J lost 3 bases, and 21 bases lay in between. The germline CDR1 and CDR2 sequences are SGHKS and YYEKEE (reference sequence). CDR3 size: 17 residues. CDR3 DNA: TGTGCCAGCAGCCGATATCAGCGTTCAACCATAACAGATACGCAGTATTTT. As protein: CASSRYQRSTITDTQYF. The full variable domain, with the rest looked up from reference TRBV5-5 and TRBJ2-3, is DAGVTQSPTHLIKTRGQQVTLRCSPISGHKSVSWYQQVLGQGPQFIFQYYEKEERGRGNFPDRFSARQFPNYSSELNVNALLLGDSALYLCASSRYQRSTITDTQYFGPGTRLTVL.